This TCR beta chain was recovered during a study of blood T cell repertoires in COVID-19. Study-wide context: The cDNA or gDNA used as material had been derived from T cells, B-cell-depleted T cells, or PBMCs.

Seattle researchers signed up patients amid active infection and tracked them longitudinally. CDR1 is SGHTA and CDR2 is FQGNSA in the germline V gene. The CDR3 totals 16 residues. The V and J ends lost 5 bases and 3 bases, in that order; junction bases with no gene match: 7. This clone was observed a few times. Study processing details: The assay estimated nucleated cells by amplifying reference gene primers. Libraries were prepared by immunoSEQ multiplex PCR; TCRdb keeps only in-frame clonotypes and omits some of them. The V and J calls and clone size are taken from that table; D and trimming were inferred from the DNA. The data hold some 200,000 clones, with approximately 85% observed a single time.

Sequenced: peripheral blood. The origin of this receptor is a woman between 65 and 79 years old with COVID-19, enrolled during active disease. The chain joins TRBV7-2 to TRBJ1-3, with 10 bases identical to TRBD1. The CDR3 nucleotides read TGTGCCAGCAGCCCCCGGGACAGGGGAAGTGGAAACACCATATATTTT. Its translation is CASSPRDRGSGNTIYF.